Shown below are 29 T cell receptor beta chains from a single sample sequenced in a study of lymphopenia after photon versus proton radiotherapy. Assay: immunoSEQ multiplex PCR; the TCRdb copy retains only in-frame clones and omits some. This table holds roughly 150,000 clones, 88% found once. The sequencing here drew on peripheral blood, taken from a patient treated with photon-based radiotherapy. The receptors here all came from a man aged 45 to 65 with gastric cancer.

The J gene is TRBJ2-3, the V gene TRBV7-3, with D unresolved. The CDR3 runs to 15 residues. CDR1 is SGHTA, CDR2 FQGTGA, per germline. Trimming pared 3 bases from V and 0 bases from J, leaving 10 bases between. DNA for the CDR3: TGTGCCAGCAGCTTGAATGCCGCTAGCACAGATACGCAGTATTTT. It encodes CASSLNAASTDTQYF.

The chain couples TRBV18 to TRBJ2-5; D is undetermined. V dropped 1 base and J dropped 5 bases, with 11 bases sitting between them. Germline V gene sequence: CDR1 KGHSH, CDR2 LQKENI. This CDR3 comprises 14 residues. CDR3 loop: CASSPQRLGETQYF. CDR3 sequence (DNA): TGTGCCAGCTCACCACAGCGTCTGGGGGAGACCCAGTACTTC.

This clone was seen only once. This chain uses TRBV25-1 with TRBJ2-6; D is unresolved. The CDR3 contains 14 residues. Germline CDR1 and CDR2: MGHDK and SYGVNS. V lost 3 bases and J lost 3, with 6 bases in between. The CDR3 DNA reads TGTGCCAGCAGTGACAGTATTGGGGCCAACGTCCTGACTTTC. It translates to CASSDSIGANVLTF.

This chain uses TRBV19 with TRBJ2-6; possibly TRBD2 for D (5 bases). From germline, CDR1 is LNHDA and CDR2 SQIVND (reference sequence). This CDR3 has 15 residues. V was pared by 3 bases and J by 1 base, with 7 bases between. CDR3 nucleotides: TGTGCCAGTAGTATCCGGGGATCTGGGGCCAACGTCCTGACTTTC. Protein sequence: CASSIRGSGANVLTF.

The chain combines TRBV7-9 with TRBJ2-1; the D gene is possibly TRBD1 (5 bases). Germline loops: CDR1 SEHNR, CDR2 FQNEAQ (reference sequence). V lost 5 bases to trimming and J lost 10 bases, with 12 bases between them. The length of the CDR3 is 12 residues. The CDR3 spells CASSQGRAEQFF. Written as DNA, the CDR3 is TGTGCCAGCAGCCAGGGTCGGGCAGAGCAGTTCTTC.

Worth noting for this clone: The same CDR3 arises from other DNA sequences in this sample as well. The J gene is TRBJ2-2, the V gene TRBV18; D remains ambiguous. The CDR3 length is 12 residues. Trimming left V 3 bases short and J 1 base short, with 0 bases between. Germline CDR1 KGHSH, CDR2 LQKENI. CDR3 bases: TGTGCCAGCTCACCGAACACCGGGGAGCTGTTTTTT. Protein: CASSPNTGELFF.

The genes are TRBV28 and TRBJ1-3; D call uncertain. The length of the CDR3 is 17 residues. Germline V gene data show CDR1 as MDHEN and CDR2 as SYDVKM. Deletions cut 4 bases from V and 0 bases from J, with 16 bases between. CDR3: CASSSISPGSSGNTIYF. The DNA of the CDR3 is TGTGCCAGCAGTTCTATCTCACCGGGAAGCTCTGGAAACACCATATATTTT.

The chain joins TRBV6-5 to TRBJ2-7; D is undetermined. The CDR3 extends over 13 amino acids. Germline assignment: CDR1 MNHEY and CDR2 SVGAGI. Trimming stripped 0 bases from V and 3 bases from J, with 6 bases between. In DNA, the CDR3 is TGTGCCAGCAGTTACTCAGGGAACTACGAGCAGTACTTC. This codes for CASSYSGNYEQYF.

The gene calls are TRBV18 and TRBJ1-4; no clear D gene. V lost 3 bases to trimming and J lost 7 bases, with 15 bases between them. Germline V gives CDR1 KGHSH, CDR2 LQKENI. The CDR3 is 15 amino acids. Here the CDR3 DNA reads TGTGCCAGCTCACCCTCTACGGGTATTGGTGAAAAACTGTTTTTT. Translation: CASSPSTGIGEKLFF.

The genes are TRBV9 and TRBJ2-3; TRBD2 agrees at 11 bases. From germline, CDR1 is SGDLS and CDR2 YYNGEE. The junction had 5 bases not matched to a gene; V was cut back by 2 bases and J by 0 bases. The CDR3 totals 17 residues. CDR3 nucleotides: TGTGCCAGCAGCGTGATAGGGACTAGCGGCAGCACAGATACGCAGTATTTT. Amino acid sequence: CASSVIGTSGSTDTQYF.

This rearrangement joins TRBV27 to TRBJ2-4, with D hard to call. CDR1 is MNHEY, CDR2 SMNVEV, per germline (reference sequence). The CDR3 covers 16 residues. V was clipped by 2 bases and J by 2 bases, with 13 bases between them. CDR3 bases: TGTGCCAGCAGTTTAGTATCCTCCCCCACCAAAAACATTCAGTACTTC. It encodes CASSLVSSPTKNIQYF.

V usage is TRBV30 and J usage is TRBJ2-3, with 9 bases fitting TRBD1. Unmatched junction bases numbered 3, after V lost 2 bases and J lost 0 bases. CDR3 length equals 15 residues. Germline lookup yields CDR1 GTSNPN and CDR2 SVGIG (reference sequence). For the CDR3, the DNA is TGTGCCTGGAGTCGACAGGGGGTAAGCACAGATACGCAGTATTTT. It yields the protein CAWSRQGVSTDTQYF.

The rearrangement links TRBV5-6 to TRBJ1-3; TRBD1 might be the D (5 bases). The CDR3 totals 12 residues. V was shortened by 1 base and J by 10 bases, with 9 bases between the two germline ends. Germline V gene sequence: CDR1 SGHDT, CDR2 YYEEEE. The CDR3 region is CASSLLAGTIYF. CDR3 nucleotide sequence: TGTGCCAGCAGCTTGCTAGCAGGGACCATATATTTT.

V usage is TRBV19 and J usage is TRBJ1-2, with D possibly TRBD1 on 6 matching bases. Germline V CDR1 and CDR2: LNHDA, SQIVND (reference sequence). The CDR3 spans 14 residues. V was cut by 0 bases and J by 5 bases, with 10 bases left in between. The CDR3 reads CASSIDGTRYGYTF. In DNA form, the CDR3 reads TGTGCCAGTAGTATAGATGGGACACGGTATGGCTACACCTTC.

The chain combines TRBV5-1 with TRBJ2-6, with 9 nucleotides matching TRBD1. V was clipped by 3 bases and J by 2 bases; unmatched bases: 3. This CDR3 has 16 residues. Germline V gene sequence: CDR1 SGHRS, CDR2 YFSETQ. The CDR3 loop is CASSSRDRAGANVLTF. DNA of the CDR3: TGCGCCAGCAGCTCCCGGGACAGGGCTGGGGCCAACGTCCTGACTTTC.

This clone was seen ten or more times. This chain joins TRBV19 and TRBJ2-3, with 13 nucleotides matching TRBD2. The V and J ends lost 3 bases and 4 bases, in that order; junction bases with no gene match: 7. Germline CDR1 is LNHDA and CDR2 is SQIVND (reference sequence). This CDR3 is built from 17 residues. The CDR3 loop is CASSIHRTSGRADTQYF. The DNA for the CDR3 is TGTGCCAGTAGTATTCATCGTACTAGCGGGAGGGCAGATACGCAGTATTTT.

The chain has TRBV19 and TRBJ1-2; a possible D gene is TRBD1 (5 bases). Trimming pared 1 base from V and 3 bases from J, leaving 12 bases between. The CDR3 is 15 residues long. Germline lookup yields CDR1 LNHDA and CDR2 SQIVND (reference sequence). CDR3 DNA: TGTGCCAGTAGTATAGGGCTCAGGGCGTACTATGGCTACACCTTC. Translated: CASSIGLRAYYGYTF.

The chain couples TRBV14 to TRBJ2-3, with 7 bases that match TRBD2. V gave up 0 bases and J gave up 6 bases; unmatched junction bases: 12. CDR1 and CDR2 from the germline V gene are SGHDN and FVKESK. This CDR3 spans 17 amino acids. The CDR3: CASSQDLAGSGWDTQYF. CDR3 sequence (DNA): TGTGCCAGCAGCCAAGATTTAGCGGGTTCGGGATGGGATACGCAGTATTTT.

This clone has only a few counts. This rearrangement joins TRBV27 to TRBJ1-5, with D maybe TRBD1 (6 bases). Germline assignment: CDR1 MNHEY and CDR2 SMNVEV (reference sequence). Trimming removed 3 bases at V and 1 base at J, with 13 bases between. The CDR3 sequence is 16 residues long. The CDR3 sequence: CASSLDRRRSNQPQHF. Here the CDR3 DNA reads TGTGCCAGCAGTTTGGACAGACGTCGCAGCAATCAGCCCCAGCATTTT.

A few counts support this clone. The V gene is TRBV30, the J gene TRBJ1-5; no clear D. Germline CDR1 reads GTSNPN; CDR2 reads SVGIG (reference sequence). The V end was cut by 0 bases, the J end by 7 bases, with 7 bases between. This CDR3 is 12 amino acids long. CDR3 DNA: TGTGCCTGGAGTGTAGAGGAGCAGCCCCAGCATTTT. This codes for CAWSVEEQPQHF.

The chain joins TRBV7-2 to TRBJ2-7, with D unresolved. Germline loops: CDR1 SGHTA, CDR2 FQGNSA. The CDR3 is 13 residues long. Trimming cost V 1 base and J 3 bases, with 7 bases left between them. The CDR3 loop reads CASSLGRHYEQYF. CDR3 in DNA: TGTGCCAGCAGCTTAGGACGGCACTACGAGCAGTACTTC. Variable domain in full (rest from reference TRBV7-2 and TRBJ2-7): GAGVSQSPSNKVTEKGKDVELRCDPISGHTALYWYRQSLGQGLEFLIYFQGNSAPDKSGLPSDRFSAERTGGSVSTLTIQRTQQEDSAVYLCASSLGRHYEQYFGPGTRLTVT.

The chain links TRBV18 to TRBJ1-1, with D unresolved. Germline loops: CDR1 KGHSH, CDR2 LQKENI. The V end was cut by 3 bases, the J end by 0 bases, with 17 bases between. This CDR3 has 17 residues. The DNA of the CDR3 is TGTGCCAGCTCACCCTCGGACGTTACCATCATGAACACTGAAGCTTTCTTT. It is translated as CASSPSDVTIMNTEAFF.

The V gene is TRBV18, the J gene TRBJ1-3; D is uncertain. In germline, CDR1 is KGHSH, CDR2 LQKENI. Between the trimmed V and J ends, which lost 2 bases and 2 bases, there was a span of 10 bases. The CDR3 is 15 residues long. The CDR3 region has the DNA TGTGCCAGCTCACCAGGGGTTGGAACTGGAAACACCATATATTTT. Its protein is CASSPGVGTGNTIYF.

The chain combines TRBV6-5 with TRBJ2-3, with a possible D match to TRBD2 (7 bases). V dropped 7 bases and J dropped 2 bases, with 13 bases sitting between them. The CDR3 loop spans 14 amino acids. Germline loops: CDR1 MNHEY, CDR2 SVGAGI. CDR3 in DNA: TGTGCCAGCATGCGGGGGCCGAACACAGATACGCAGTATTTT. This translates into CASMRGPNTDTQYF.

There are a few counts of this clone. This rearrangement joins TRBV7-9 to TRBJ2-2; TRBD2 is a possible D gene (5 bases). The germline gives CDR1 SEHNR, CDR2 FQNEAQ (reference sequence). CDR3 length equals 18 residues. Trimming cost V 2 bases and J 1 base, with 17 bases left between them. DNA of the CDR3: TGTGCCAGCAGCTTAATAGCGACCACACGAAGGAACACCGGGGAGCTGTTTTTT. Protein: CASSLIATTRRNTGELFF.

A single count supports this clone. The CDR3 loop reads CASSESSYNEQFF. The CDR3 DNA follows: TGCGCCAGCAGCGAGAGCTCCTACAATGAGCAGTTCTTC. V gene TRBV5-1 combines with J gene TRBJ2-1; D gene unclear. The CDR3 runs 13 residues. Trimming pared 4 bases from V and 0 bases from J, leaving 5 bases between. Germline V CDR1 and CDR2: SGHRS, YFSETQ.

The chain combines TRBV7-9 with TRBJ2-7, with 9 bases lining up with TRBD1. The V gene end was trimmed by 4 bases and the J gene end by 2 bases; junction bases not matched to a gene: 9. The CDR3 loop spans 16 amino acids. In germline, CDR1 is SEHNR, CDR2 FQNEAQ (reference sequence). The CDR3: CASSSPGDRAPYEQYF. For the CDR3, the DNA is TGTGCCAGCAGCTCTCCCGGGGACAGGGCACCCTACGAGCAGTACTTC.

DNA for the CDR3: TGTGCCAGCAGTGTGGGTCCGGGAGCCCAGTACTTC. Translation: CASSVGPGAQYF. The chain carries TRBV2 and TRBJ2-5; possibly TRBD2 for D (6 bases). The CDR3 sequence is 12 residues long. Germline V CDR1 and CDR2: SNHLY, FYNNEI. V lost 4 bases and J 9 bases, leaving 12 bases between the germline ends.

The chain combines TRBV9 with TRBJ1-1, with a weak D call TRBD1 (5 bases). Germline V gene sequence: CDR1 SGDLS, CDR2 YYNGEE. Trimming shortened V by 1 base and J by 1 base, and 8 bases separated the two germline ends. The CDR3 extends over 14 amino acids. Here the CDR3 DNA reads TGTGCCAGCAGCGTAAGGGGAGGGAACACTGAAGCTTTCTTT. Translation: CASSVRGGNTEAFF.